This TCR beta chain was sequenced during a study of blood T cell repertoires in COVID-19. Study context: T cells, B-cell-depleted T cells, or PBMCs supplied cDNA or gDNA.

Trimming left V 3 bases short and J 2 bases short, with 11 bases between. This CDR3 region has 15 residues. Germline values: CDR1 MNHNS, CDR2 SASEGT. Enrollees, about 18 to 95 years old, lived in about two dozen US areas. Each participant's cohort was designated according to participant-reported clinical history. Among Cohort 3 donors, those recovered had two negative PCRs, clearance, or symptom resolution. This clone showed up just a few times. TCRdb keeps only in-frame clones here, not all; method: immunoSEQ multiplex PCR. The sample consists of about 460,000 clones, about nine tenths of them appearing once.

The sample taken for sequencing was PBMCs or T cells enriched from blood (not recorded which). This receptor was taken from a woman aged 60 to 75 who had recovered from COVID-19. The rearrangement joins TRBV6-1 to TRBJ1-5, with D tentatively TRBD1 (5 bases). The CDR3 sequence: CASSDREAGNQPQHF. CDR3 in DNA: TGTGCCAGCAGTGACAGGGAGGCTGGCAATCAGCCCCAGCATTTT.